This record concerns one T cell receptor beta chain sequence. The record originates from a study of T cell responses to AZD1222 COVID-19 vaccine. Per the germline V gene, CDR1 is ENHRY and CDR2 is SYGVKD. V was clipped by 4 bases and J by 3 bases, with 7 bases between them. The length of the CDR3 is 12 residues. Assay: immunoSEQ multiplex PCR; the TCRdb copy retains only in-frame clones and omits some. The sample contains some 110,000 clones, 85% to 90% of which appear only once. The sequence derives from an adult who received the AZD1222 COVID-19 vaccine. This specimen consisted of peripheral blood, obtained 28 days after the second AZD1222 dose. The chain couples TRBV10-3 to TRBJ2-7; D remains unclear. The CDR3 region has the DNA TGTGCCATCAGTGCGAGTGGCTACGAGCAGTACTTC. Its translation is CAISASGYEQYF.